This T cell receptor (beta chain) was found in a study of technical replicates of blood from a handful of donors. Measured with immunoSEQ multiplex PCR; TCRdb has only the in-frame clones, and not every one. This table holds around 100,000 clones, about 96% found once. Trimming cost V 6 bases and J 1 base, with 14 bases left between them. This CDR3 is 14 amino acids long. Germline values: CDR1 SGHNT, CDR2 YYREEE (reference sequence). The clonotype comes from a human donor in good health. The rearrangement links TRBV5-4 to TRBJ2-7, with a weak D call TRBD2 (5 bases). Sequenced input: T cells isolated from PBMCs. CDR3 nucleotide sequence: TGTGCCAGCAACGACTATTCGCATTCCTACGAGCAGTACTTC. Its protein is CASNDYSHSYEQYF. The variable domain in full, with the rest retrieved from reference TRBV5-4 and TRBJ2-7, is ETGVTQSPTHLIKTRGQQVTLRCSSQSGHNTVSWYQQALGQGPQFIFQYYREEENGRGNFPPRFSGLQFPNYSSELNVNALELDDSALYLCASNDYSHSYEQYFGPGTRLTVT.